The 27 T cell receptor delta chains given below trace back to one sample, sequenced in a study of γδ T cells in repeated Plasmodium falciparum infection. Flow sorting of PBMC yielded separate Vgamma9/Vdelta2+ and Vdelta2-negative gammadelta T cell populations for bulk repertoire analysis. TCRdb redid the clone calls on the multiplex PCR reads with CATT. The profile covers tens of thousands of delta-chain clones, with more than 1.4% appearing a single time and just under 9% taken by the ten largest. The sequenced sample was gamma-delta T cells from blood. The receptors originated from a pool of human donors (malaria-infected and uninfected, not separated).

As to this clone: TCRdb records a much larger clone's protein for this DNA, with a difference at residue 15 that likely arises from a read error; the protein given is the translation of the DNA. Here the V gene is TRDV2, but the J gene went uncalled; the DNA was not compared with TRDD3, the D call given in the table. Per germline, CDR1 GEAIGNYY and CDR2 EKD. This CDR3 is 16 amino acids long. CDR3 amino acids: CACDVWGIGWADKLTF. As DNA, the CDR3 is TGTGCCTGTGACGTCTGGGGGATAGGGTGGGCCGATAAACTCACCTTT.

This clone was counted a few times. The protein given by TCRdb reflects a much larger clone and differs at residue 4 from this DNA's translation, likely from a read error; the protein shown is the DNA's translation. The rearrangement joins TRDV3 to TRDJ1; D unresolved. TCRdb lists no J gene, so it was determined here by aligning the DNA to germline. Germline V gene sequence: CDR1 TVYSNPD, CDR2 GDNSRS (reference sequence). The CDR3 is 14 amino acids. CDR3 in DNA: TGCTCACAGAGGGGCCCCCTGTACACCGATAAACTCATCTTT. It specifies CSQRGPLYTDKLIF. The whole variable domain, filled in from reference TRDV3 and TRDJ1, reads CDKVTQSSPDQTVASGSEVVLLCTYDTVYSNPDLFWYRIRPDYSFQFVFYGDNSRSEGADFTQGRFSVKHILTQKAFHLVISPVRTEDSATYYCSQRGPLYTDKLIFGKGTRVTVEP.

Note on this clone: A far bigger clonotype differs at one base, so this is likely a read error. The sample contains more than one DNA sequence encoding this CDR3. The chain couples TRDV2 to TRDJ1; possible D gene TRDD3, 5 bases. The J gene, not given by TCRdb, was assigned here from a germline match of the nucleotide sequence. Germline lookup yields CDR1 GEAIGNYY and CDR2 EKD. The CDR3 is 21 residues long. CDR3 amino acids: CACDTLGVLSRGAPYTDKLIF. The DNA of the CDR3 is TGTGCCTGTGACACGCTCGGAGTTCTCTCTCGTGGGGCCCCGTACACCGACAAACTCATCTTT.

Notes on this clone: The TCRdb protein comes from a much larger clone and disagrees with this DNA's translation at residue 12, likely due to a read error; the protein given here is derived from the DNA. V gene TRDV1 combines with J gene TRDJ1; 11 nucleotides line up with TRDD3. Since TCRdb gives no J gene, matching the DNA to germline was used here to assign it. CDR1 and CDR2 from the germline V gene are TSWWSYY and QGS. J gave up 1 base and V 5 bases, and 15 bases lay outside the gene matches. CDR3 size: 19 residues. The CDR3 loop reads CALGIRGYWGIKPTDKLIF. The CDR3 DNA reads TGTGCTCTTGGGATAAGGGGCTACTGGGGGATAAAACCCACCGATAAACTCATCTTT.

This clone was counted at least ten times. This DNA's translation differs at residue 4 from TCRdb's protein, which comes from a much larger clone; a read error is likely, and the protein shown is translated from the DNA. The V and J genes are TRDV3 and TRDJ4; 11 positions agree with TRDD3. This CDR3 is 15 amino acids long. The germline gives CDR1 TVYSNPD, CDR2 GDNSRS (reference sequence). The ends lost 2 bases at V and 5 bases at J; junction bases unmatched: 13. CDR3 residues: CAFGPGWGILRPLIF. CDR3 DNA sequence: TGTGCCTTTGGTCCAGGCTGGGGGATACTGAGGCCCCTGATCTTT.

In its sample, this clone was seen many times. Being one base from a much bigger clone, this may be a read error. The rearrangement uses TRDV1 and TRDJ1, with 11 positions matching TRDD3. As TCRdb names no J gene, one was assigned here on the basis of a DNA match to germline. CDR1 and CDR2 from the germline V gene are TSWWSYY and QGS. The junction had 36 bases not matched to a gene; V was cut back by 4 bases and J by 2 bases. The CDR3 is 26 amino acids. The CDR3 sequence: CALGGPPFQVLRKFGGYAPWTDKLIF. Here the CDR3 DNA reads TGTGCTCTTGGGGGTCCCCCCTTCCAAGTCCTCAGGAAATTTGGGGGATACGCTCCGTGGACCGATAAACTCATCTTT.

For this clone: TCRdb has a much larger clone's protein, which differs at residue 13 from the translation of this DNA, likely because of a read error; what is shown is the protein translated from the DNA. The genes are TRDV1 and TRDJ2; 13 nucleotides agree with TRDD3. The CDR3 loop spans 18 amino acids. Germline V gene lookup returns CDR1 TSWWSYY and CDR2 QGS. Unmatched junction bases numbered 10, after V lost 1 base and J lost 8 bases. The CDR3 reads CALGERPLSLGDTAQLFF. The CDR3 DNA sequence: TGTGCTCTTGGGGAACGGCCCCTTTCACTGGGGGATACGGCACAACTCTTCTTT.

This clone has only a few counts. TCRdb assigns this DNA the protein of a much larger clone, which departs from its translation at residue 14; this likely reflects a read error, and the protein shown comes from translating the DNA. V and J are TRDV2 and TRDJ3; 8 bases match TRDD3. This CDR3 comprises 22 residues. Germline V lookup: CDR1 GEAIGNYY, CDR2 EKD. Trimming at V came to 1 base and at J to 0 bases, leaving 16 bases not matched to a gene. CDR3 DNA sequence: TGTGCCTGTGACACTTCATATGTACTGGGGGGCCTCTCCTCCTGGGACACCCGACAGATGTTTTTC. Protein: CACDTSYVLGGLSSWDTRQMFF.

About this clone: A far larger clone is a single base away, which makes a read error likely. Distinct nucleotide sequences in the sample also encode this CDR3. The V gene is listed as TRDV1; no J gene was called; the table names TRDD3, a call not compared with the DNA. From germline, CDR1 is TSWWSYY and CDR2 QGS. CDR3 size: 15 residues. This CDR3 reads CALGELPYRTAQLFF. Here the CDR3 DNA reads TGTGCTCTTGGGGAACTGCCTTACCGCACAGCACAACTTTTCTTT.

This clone occurred a few times. TCRdb attributes to this sequence the protein of a much larger clone, which differs from the DNA translation at residue 4; a read error is likely, and the protein displayed is translated from the DNA. The chain joins TRDV2 to TRDJ2; maybe TRDD3 (5 bases). The J gene, absent from TCRdb, was called here by matching the DNA to germline. Germline loops: CDR1 GEAIGNYY, CDR2 EKD. Trimming left V 5 bases short and J 7 bases short, with 25 bases between. The CDR3 is 17 residues long. The chain's CDR3 is CACGTILSGPARAQLFF. The CDR3 DNA is TGTGCCTGTGGCACGATACTGTCGGGCCCCGCTAGAGCACAACTCTTCTTT.

Of note for this clone: This is likely an artifact of a read error, given a far larger clone one base away. The same CDR3 arises from other DNA sequences in this sample as well. This rearrangement joins TRDV2 to TRDJ1; TRDD3 is a possible D gene (5 bases). Germline V CDR1 and CDR2: GEAIGNYY, EKD. This CDR3 is built from 16 residues. This CDR3 reads CACDTRGGDNTDKLIF. The CDR3 DNA follows: TGTGCCTGTGACACCCGTGGTGGGGACAACACCGACAAACTCATCTTT.

This clone was seen only a few times. The protein held in TCRdb is that of a much larger clone and does not match this DNA's translation at residue 6, likely because of a read error; the protein shown is translated from the DNA. This rearrangement joins TRDV2 to TRDJ2; 7 nucleotides line up with TRDD3. Assignment of the J gene here rests on matching the DNA to germline, because TCRdb gives none. Per germline, CDR1 GEAIGNYY and CDR2 EKD. The trim removed 0 bases at V and 5 bases at J, leaving 17 bases unmatched. The CDR3 consists of 19 residues. The CDR3 nucleotides read TGTGCCTGTGACACCGGCGTCCCAACCCGTACTGGGGAAACAGCACAACTCTTCTTT. Its translation is CACDTGVPTRTGETAQLFF.

In this sample, this clone is medium-sized. The same CDR3 arises from other DNA sequences in this sample as well. In DNA form, the CDR3 reads TGTGCTCTTGGGGAACTCAAAATCTTCCTACTGACCCCGGGGATCATGTACACCGATAAACTCATCTTT. Translating gives CALGELKIFLLTPGIMYTDKLIF. The gene calls are TRDV1 and TRDJ1, with 8 nucleotides matching TRDD2. V was pared by 0 bases and J by 0 bases, with 24 bases of the junction left unmatched. Looked up from germline, CDR1 is TSWWSYY and CDR2 is QGS. The CDR3 extends over 23 amino acids.

This clone was recorded a few times. The protein in TCRdb stems from a much larger clone and differs at residue 10 from this DNA's translation, likely a read error; here the protein is translated from the DNA. The chain combines TRDV1 with TRDJ1; D gene unclear. Between the trimmed V and J ends, which lost 0 bases and 0 bases, there was a span of 14 bases. Germline CDR1 TSWWSYY, CDR2 QGS. The CDR3 is 17 amino acids. CDR3 nucleotide sequence: TGTGCTCTTGGGGAACTAGAGGACGGGGTGTACACCGATAAACTCATCTTT. Translating it yields CALGELEDGVYTDKLIF.

This clone appeared a few times. This DNA's translation differs at residue 15 from TCRdb's protein, which comes from a much larger clone; a read error is likely, and the protein shown is translated from the DNA. The rearrangement joins TRDV3 to TRDJ1; D is ambiguous. Germline V lookup: CDR1 TVYSNPD, CDR2 GDNSRS (reference sequence). The CDR3 spans 17 residues. CDR3 DNA: TGTGCCTCTACCTGGTCCCCGTATCGTAGGGAGACCGATAAACACATCTTT. Encoded protein: CASTWSPYRRETDKHIF. The full variable domain, in which reference TRDV3 and TRDJ1 provide the parts outside the CDR3, is CDKVTQSSPDQTVASGSEVVLLCTYDTVYSNPDLFWYRIRPDYSFQFVFYGDNSRSEGADFTQGRFSVKHILTQKAFHLVISPVRTEDSATYYCASTWSPYRRETDKHIFGKGTRVTVEP.

This clone came up a few times. A far bigger clonotype differs at one base, so this is likely a read error. The sample has other DNA sequences that encode this CDR3 too. This chain connects TRDV2 to TRDJ3, with TRDD3 matching over 11 bases. The J gene, absent from TCRdb, was called here by matching the DNA to germline. This CDR3 comprises 25 residues. The germline V gene has CDR1 GEAIGNYY and CDR2 EKD. This CDR3 reads CACDTSPSGLGDKATYSWDTRQMFF. DNA for the CDR3: TGCGCCTGTGACACATCGCCTAGTGGACTGGGGGATAAGGCCACCTACTCCTGGGACACCCGACAGATGTTTTTC.

Only a few counts were recorded for this clone. TCRdb assigns this DNA the protein of a much larger clone, which departs from its translation at residue 12; this likely reflects a read error, and the protein shown comes from translating the DNA. This chain links TRDV1 with TRDJ1; 8 bases are a match to TRDD3. With V trimmed by 2 bases and J by 3 bases, 8 bases remained unmatched. The CDR3 extends over 16 amino acids. CDR1 is TSWWSYY, CDR2 QGS, per germline. CDR3 protein: CALGEYCRDTPDKLIF. Written as DNA, the CDR3 is TGTGCTCTTGGGGAATATTGTAGGGATACGCCCGATAAACTCATCTTT.

This clone was seen more than once but under ten times. For this DNA, TCRdb reports the protein of a much larger clone, which diverges at residue 7, most likely from a read error; the protein presented here is translated directly from the DNA. The rearrangement joins TRDV1 to TRDJ2, with D uncertain. No J gene is reported in TCRdb; it was inferred here by comparing the DNA with germline. V was cut by 2 bases and J by 4 bases, with 14 bases left in between. The CDR3 sequence is 16 residues long. Germline values: CDR1 TSWWSYY, CDR2 QGS. CDR3 in amino acids: CALGEWSCGRTAQLFF. In DNA, the CDR3 is TGTGCTCTTGGGGAATGGAGCTGTGGGAGGACAGCACAACTCTTCTTT.

There are a few counts of this clone. TCRdb's entry gives the protein of a much larger clone, which mismatches this DNA's translation at residue 11, likely from a read error; the protein reported here is translated from the DNA. The chain employs TRDV2 and TRDJ1, with TRDD3 identical over 7 bases. Since TCRdb gives no J gene, matching the DNA to germline was used here to assign it. The CDR3 runs 18 residues. Germline assignment: CDR1 GEAIGNYY and CDR2 EKD. Losses at the gene ends were 2 bases for V and 0 bases for J; bases not matched to a gene: 14. CDR3 loop: CACDIIRTGVLYTDKLIF. As DNA, the CDR3 is TGTGCCTGTGACATAATACGTACTGGGGTCCTGTACACCGATAAACTCATCTTT.

This clone showed up just a few times. TCRdb shows a much larger clone's protein in place of this DNA's translation, and the two differ at residue 4, likely through a read error; the protein shown is translated from the DNA. The chain uses TRDV2 and TRDJ1; TRDD3 agrees at 12 bases. TCRdb lists no J gene, so it was determined here by aligning the DNA to germline. V was clipped by 5 bases and J by 8 bases; unmatched bases: 23. Germline lookup yields CDR1 GEAIGNYY and CDR2 EKD. The CDR3 totals 19 residues. The CDR3 sequence is CACGPLPTLRLGDTSKLIF. CDR3 in DNA: TGTGCCTGTGGCCCGCTTCCTACCTTACGACTGGGGGATACCTCAAAACTCATCTTT.

Remarks on this clone: Only one base separates this from a far larger clonotype, so it likely reflects a read error. The identical CDR3 is also encoded by other nucleotide sequences in the sample. Here the CDR3 reads CACSTSPKTGGYASDKLIF. CDR3 DNA sequence: TGTGCCTGTTCTACTTCACCCAAAACTGGGGGGTACGCTTCCGATAAACTCATCTTT. J is TRDJ1 and V is TRDV2; 8 bases align to TRDD3. Matching the DNA to germline supplied the J gene, which TCRdb does not give. Trimming at V came to 6 bases and at J to 3 bases, leaving 23 bases not matched to a gene. Germline V gives CDR1 GEAIGNYY, CDR2 EKD. CDR3 size: 19 residues.

With regard to this clone: TCRdb's entry gives the protein of a much larger clone, which mismatches this DNA's translation at residue 24, likely from a read error; the protein reported here is translated from the DNA. The CDR3 DNA reads TGTGCTCTTGGGGAACAAATCCTATTCTACTTGGGGCGTTTATTCAGTGATAGGGGGGGTCCCCTCGATAGACTCATCTTT. Residues: CALGEQILFYLGRLFSDRGGPLDRLIF. The chain uses TRDV1 and TRDJ1; the D call may be TRDD2 or TRDD3 (5 bases each). In the absence of a J gene in TCRdb, the DNA was matched to germline to assign it here. Germline V gene data show CDR1 as TSWWSYY and CDR2 as QGS. The CDR3 consists of 27 residues.

This clone was observed a handful of times. TCRdb lists the protein of a much larger clone for this DNA, which differs at residue 15, so this is likely a read error; the protein given here is translated from the DNA itself. The chain carries TRDV1 and TRDJ2; 11 positions match TRDD3. No J gene is reported in TCRdb; it was inferred here by comparing the DNA with germline. The CDR3 totals 22 residues. CDR1 is TSWWSYY and CDR2 is QGS in the germline V gene. Trimming at V came to 5 bases and at J to 0 bases, leaving 20 bases not matched to a gene. The CDR3 reads CALGSNRPSPYWGITLTAQLFF. The CDR3 bases are TGTGCTCTTGGGAGCAACCGGCCTTCCCCTTACTGGGGGATAACTTTGACAGCACAACTCTTCTTT.

In this sample, this clone turned up a few times. A read error is the likely source, as a far larger clone sits one nucleotide away. The identical CDR3 is also encoded by other nucleotide sequences in the sample. The J gene is TRDJ1, the V gene TRDV1; 9 bases line up with TRDD3. V gave up 3 bases and J gave up 1 base; unmatched junction bases: 21. CDR3 length: 21 residues. CDR1 is TSWWSYY, CDR2 QGS, per germline. CDR3 DNA sequence: TGTGCTCTTGGGGATGGCCTTCTTACACAACAAACTGGGGGAGTCACCGATAAACTCATCTTT. The encoded protein is CALGDGLLTQQTGGVTDKLIF.

Comment on this clone: TCRdb pairs this DNA with a much larger clone's protein that differs at residue 8, likely a read error; the protein shown was translated from the DNA. The chain couples TRDV1 to TRDJ1; TRDD3 agrees at 10 bases. The J gene is not listed in TCRdb, so it was assigned here from a DNA match to germline. CDR3 length equals 25 residues. The germline CDR1 and CDR2 sequences are TSWWSYY and QGS. J lost 0 bases, V lost 1 base, and 29 bases had no gene match. This CDR3 is CALGEPWCPILGDLSSLPYTDKLIF. DNA for the CDR3: TGTGCTCTTGGGGAACCCTGGTGTCCGATACTGGGGGATCTTTCTTCACTCCCGTACACCGATAAACTCATCTTT.

This clone was seen a few times. TCRdb's listed protein matches a much larger clone and diverges from this DNA's translation at residue 9, likely through a read error; the protein shown comes from the DNA. The sample carries other DNA sequences with the same CDR3. V gene TRDV1 combines with J gene TRDJ1; 8 nucleotides agree with TRDD3. Assignment of the J gene here rests on matching the DNA to germline, because TCRdb gives none. Trimming cost V 2 bases and J 6 bases; bases outside gene matches: 11. This CDR3 is 16 amino acids long. Germline CDR1 reads TSWWSYY; CDR2 reads QGS. The CDR3 DNA reads TGTGCTCTTGGGGAATCCTCCCGTATTGGGGGATATAAACTCATCTTT. It yields the protein CALGESSRIGGYKLIF.

This clone turned up a few times. A read error is the likely source, as a far larger clone sits one nucleotide away. The sample carries other DNA sequences with the same CDR3. For the V gene the call is TRDV1; the J gene has no call; the table names TRDD3, a call not compared with the DNA. The CDR3 has 23 amino acids. CDR1 is TSWWSYY and CDR2 is QGS in the germline V gene. CDR3 in DNA: TGTGCTCTTGGGGAATCCCACTTCCCCCGACTGGGGCCGATGACCCCATACACCGATAAACTCATCTTC. It translates to CALGESHFPRLGPMTPYTDKLIF.